This TCR beta chain was sequenced during a study of monozygotic twins with inflammatory bowel disease. Reanalyzing the 5' RACE reads, TCRdb keeps one entry per CDR3 protein, without DNA. Its table records 440,000 or so distinct CDR3 sequences. The sequenced sample consisted of blood. The TCR comes from a human donor with ulcerative colitis or Crohn's disease, or a healthy co-twin of an affected twin (not recorded which).

This CDR3 reads CASSLPDFTDTQYF. This rearrangement joins TRBV5-1 to TRBJ2-3; TCRdb proposes TRBD2, but this gene call is untestable without DNA. The CDR3 loop spans 14 amino acids. Germline values: CDR1 SGHRS, CDR2 YFSETQ.